This T cell receptor (beta chain) was sequenced for a study of control samples from healthy donors and cancer patients. V lost 5 bases and J lost 5, with 15 bases in between. Germline CDR1 reads SGHTA; CDR2 reads FQGNSA. The CDR3 runs to 14 residues. The table came from immunoSEQ multiplex PCR; TCRdb's copy has only in-frame clones and leaves some out. This sample has approximately 120,000 clones; over 80% occur once, and the top ten carry 0.5% to 0.7%. The rearrangement joins TRBV7-2 to TRBJ1-1; D is perhaps TRBD1 (5 bases). Sequences were obtained from PBMCs. The receptor's source is a man aged 80 or over with head and neck cancer. CDR3 nucleotides: TGTGCCAGCAGCCCCAGTTGGGGGGATACTGAAGCTTTCTTT. Translated: CASSPSWGDTEAFF. Full variable domain (missing parts from reference TRBV7-2 and TRBJ1-1): GAGVSQSPSNKVTEKGKDVELRCDPISGHTALYWYRQSLGQGLEFLIYFQGNSAPDKSGLPSDRFSAERTGGSVSTLTIQRTQQEDSAVYLCASSPSWGDTEAFFGQGTRLTVV.